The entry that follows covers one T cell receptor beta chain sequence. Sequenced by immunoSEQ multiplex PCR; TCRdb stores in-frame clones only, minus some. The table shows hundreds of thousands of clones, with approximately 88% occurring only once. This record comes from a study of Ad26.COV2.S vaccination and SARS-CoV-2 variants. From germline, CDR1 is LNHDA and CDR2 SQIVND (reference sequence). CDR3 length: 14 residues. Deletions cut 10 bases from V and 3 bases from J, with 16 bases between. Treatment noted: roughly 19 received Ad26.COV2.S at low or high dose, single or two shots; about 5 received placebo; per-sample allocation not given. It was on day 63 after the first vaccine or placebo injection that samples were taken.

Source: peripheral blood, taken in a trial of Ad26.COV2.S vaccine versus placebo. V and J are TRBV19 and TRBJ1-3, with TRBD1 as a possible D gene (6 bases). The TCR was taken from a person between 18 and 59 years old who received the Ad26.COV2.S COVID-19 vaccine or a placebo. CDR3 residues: CATSTGTFGNTIYF. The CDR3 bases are TGTGCCACCTCGACAGGCACCTTTGGAAACACCATATATTTT.